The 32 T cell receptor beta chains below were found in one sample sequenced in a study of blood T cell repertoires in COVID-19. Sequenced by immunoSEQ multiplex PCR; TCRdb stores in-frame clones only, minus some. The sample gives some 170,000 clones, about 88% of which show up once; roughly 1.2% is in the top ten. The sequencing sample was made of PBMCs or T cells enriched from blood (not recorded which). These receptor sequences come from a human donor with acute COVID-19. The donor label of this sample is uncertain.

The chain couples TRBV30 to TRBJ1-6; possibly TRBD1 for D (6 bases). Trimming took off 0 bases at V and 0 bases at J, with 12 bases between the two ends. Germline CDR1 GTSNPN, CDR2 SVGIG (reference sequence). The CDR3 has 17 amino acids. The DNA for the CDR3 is TGTGCCTGGAGTGTGTTTCAGGGGAGCTCCTATAATTCACCCCTCCACTTT. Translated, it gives CAWSVFQGSSYNSPLHF.

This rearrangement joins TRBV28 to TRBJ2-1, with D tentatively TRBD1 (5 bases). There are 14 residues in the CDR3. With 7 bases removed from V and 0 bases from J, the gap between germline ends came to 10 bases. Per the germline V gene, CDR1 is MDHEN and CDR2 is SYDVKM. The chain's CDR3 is CASIRAASYNEQFF. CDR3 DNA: TGTGCCAGCATCAGGGCCGCCTCCTACAATGAGCAGTTCTTC. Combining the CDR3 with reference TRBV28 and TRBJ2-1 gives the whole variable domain DVKVTQSSRYLVKRTGEKVFLECVQDMDHENMFWYRQDPGLGLRLIYFSYDVKMKEKGDIPEGYSVSREKKERFSLILESASTNQTSMYLCASIRAASYNEQFFGPGTRLTVL.

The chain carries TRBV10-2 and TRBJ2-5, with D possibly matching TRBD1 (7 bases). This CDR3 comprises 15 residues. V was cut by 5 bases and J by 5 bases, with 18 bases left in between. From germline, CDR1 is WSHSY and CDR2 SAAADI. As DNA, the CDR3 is TGCGCCAGCAGTCCCCAGGGGGGAGCCGGGGAGACCCAGTACTTC. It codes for CASSPQGGAGETQYF.

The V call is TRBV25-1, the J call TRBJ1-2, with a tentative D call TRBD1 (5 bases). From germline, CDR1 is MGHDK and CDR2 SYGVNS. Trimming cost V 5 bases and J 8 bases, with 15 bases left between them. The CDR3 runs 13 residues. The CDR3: CASSTSGLWGYTF. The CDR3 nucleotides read TGTGCCAGCAGTACATCAGGGTTGTGGGGCTACACCTTC.

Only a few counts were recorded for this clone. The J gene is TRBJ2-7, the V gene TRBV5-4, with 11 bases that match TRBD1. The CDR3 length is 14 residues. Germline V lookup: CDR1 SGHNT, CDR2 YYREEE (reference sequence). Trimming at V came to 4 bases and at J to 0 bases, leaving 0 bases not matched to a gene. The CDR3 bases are TGTGCCAGCAGCGGGACAGGGGGCTCCTACGAGCAGTACTTC. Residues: CASSGTGGSYEQYF.

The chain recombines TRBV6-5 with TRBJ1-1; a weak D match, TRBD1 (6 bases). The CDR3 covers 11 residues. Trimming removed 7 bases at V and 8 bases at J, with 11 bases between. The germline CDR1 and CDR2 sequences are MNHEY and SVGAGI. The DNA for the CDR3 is TGTGCCAGCAAACGGACAGAGGAAGCTTTCTTT. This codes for CASKRTEEAFF.

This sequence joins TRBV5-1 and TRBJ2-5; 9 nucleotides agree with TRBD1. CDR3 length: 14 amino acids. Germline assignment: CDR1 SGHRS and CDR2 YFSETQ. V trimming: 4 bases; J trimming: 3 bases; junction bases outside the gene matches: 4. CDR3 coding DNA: TGCGCCAGCAGCACCGGGACAGGGAAAGAGACCCAGTACTTC. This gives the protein CASSTGTGKETQYF. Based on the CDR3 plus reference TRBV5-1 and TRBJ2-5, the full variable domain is KAGVTQTPRYLIKTRGQQVTLSCSPISGHRSVSWYQQTPGQGLQFLFEYFSETQRNKGNFPGRFSGRQFSNSRSEMNVSTLELGDSALYLCASSTGTGKETQYFGPGTRLLVL.

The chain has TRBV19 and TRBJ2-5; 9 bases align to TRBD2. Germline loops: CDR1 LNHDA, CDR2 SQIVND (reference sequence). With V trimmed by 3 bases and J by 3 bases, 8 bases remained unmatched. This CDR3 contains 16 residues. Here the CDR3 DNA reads TGTGCCAGTAGTATCGCCAGCGGGGGGCCAAAAGAGACCCAGTACTTC. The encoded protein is CASSIASGGPKETQYF.

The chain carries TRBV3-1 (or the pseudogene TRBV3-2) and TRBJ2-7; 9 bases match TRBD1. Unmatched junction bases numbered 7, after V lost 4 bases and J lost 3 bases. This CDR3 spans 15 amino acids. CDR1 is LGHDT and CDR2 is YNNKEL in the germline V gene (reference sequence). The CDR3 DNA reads TGTGCCAGCAGCCGACTACAGGGACAGGGCTACGAGCAGTACTTC. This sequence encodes CASSRLQGQGYEQYF.

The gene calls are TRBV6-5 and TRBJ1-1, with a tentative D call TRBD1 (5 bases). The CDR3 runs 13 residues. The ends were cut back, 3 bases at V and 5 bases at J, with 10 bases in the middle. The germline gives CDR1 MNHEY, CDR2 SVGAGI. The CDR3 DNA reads TGTGCCAGCAGTTATCAGGGCAGGACTGAAGCTTTCTTT. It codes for CASSYQGRTEAFF.

The CDR3 protein is CASNQQGAGSPLHF. The CDR3, as DNA: TGTGCCAGTAATCAACAGGGGGCTGGTTCACCCCTCCACTTT. This sequence joins TRBV19 and TRBJ1-6; 9 positions match TRBD1. Germline lookup yields CDR1 LNHDA and CDR2 SQIVND (reference sequence). V lost 7 bases and J lost 9; bases outside the gene matches: 7. The CDR3 spans 14 residues.

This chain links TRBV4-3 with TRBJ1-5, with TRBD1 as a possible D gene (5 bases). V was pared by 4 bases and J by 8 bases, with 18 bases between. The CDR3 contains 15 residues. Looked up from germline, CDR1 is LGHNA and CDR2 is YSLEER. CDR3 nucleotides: TGCGCCAGCAGCCTTCACCTCGGGGGTATTGAGCCCCAGCATTTT. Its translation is CASSLHLGGIEPQHF.

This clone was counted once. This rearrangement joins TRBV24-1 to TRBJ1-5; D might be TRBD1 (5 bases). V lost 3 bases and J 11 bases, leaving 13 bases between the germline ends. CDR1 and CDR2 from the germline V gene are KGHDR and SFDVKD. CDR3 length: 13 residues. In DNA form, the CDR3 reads TGTGCCACCAGTGATGGGGGGGAACCATCCCAGCATTTT. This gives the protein CATSDGGEPSQHF.

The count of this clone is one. Written as DNA, the CDR3 is TGTGCCAGCAGTTTCCGGACAGGGTCGAGCTACACCTTC. Its protein is CASSFRTGSSYTF. The J gene is TRBJ1-2, the V gene TRBV12-3 or TRBV12-4; 8 bases fit TRBD1. The CDR3 has 13 residues. The V segment lost 3 bases and the J segment 9 bases; nucleotides outside the gene matches: 6.

The chain's CDR3 is CASSTHQVTSYEQYF. The DNA of the CDR3 is TGTGCCAGTAGTACTCACCAGGTAACTTCCTACGAGCAGTACTTC. The chain carries TRBV19 and TRBJ2-7, with D unclear. V lost 4 bases to trimming and J lost 1 base, with 14 bases between them. This CDR3 is 15 amino acids long. Per germline, CDR1 LNHDA and CDR2 SQIVND (reference sequence).

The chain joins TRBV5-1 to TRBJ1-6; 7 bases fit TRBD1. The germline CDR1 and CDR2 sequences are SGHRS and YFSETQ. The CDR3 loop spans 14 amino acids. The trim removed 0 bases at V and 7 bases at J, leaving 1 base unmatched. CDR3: CASSLDRGNSPLHF. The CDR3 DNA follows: TGCGCCAGCAGCTTGGACAGGGGCAATTCACCCCTCCACTTT.

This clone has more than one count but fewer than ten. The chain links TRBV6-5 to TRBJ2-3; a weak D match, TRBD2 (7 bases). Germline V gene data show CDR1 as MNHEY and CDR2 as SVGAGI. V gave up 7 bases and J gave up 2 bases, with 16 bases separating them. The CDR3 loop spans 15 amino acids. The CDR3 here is CASTTGRGFTDTQYF. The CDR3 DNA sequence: TGTGCCAGCACCACGGGGAGGGGGTTCACAGATACGCAGTATTTT.

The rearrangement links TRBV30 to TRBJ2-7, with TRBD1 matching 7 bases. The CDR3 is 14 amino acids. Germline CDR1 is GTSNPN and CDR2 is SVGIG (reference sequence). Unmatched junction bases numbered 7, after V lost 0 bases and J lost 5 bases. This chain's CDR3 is CAWSVLRGLDEQYF. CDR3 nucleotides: TGTGCCTGGAGTGTACTGAGGGGGCTGGACGAGCAGTACTTC.

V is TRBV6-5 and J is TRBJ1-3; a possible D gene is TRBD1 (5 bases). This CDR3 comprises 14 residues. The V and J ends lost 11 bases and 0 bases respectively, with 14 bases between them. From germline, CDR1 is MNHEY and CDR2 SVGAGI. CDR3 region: CAVLDSNSGNTIYF. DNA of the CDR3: TGTGCCGTACTCGACAGCAACTCTGGAAACACCATATATTTT.

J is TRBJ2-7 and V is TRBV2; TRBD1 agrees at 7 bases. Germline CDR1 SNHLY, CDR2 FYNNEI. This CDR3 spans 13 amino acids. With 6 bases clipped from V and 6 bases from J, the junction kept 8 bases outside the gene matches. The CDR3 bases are TGTGCCAGCAGAGGGGGCGCAGAGGGCGAGCAGTACTTC. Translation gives CASRGGAEGEQYF.

The CDR3 sequence is CASSPGETEQYF. Written as DNA, the CDR3 is TGTGCCAGTAGCCCTGGAGAAACTGAGCAGTACTTC. The chain joins TRBV19 to TRBJ2-7; no clear D. V was cut by 6 bases and J by 7 bases, with 13 bases left in between. This CDR3 is built from 12 residues. Germline CDR1 is LNHDA and CDR2 is SQIVND (reference sequence). Full variable domain (remainder filled in from reference TRBV19 and TRBJ2-7): DGGITQSPKYLFRKEGQNVTLSCEQNLNHDAMYWYRQDPGQGLRLIYYSQIVNDFQKGDIAEGYSVSREKKESFPLTVTSAQKNPTAFYLCASSPGETEQYFGPGTRLTVT.

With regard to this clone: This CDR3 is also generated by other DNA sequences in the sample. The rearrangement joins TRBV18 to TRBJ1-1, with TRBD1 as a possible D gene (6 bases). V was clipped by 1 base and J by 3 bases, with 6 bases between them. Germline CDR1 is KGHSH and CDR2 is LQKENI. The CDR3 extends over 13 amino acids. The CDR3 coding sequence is TGTGCCAGCTCACCACAGGGGGACACTGAAGCTTTCTTT. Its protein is CASSPQGDTEAFF.

The CDR3 is CASSLAGALPGELFF. In nucleotides, the CDR3 is TGCGCCAGCTCACTAGCGGGGGCCCTCCCCGGGGAGCTGTTTTTT. V and J are TRBV5-1 and TRBJ2-2; 11 bases align to TRBD2. The CDR3 covers 15 residues. Germline CDR1 is SGHRS and CDR2 is YFSETQ. The V gene end was trimmed by 7 bases and the J gene end by 6 bases; junction bases not matched to a gene: 8.

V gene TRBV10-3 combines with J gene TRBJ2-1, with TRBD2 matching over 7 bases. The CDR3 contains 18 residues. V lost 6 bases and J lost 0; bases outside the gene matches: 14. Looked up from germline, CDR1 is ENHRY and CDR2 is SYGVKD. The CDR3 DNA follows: TGTGCCATCAGCCCCGGGGCTAGCGGCAAGAGCTCCTACAATGAGCAGTTCTTC. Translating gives CAISPGASGKSSYNEQFF.

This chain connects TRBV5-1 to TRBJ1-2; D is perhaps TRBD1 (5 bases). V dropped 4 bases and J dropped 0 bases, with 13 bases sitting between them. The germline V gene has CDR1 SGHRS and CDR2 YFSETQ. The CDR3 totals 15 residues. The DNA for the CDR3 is TGCGCCAGCAGCCTAGACAGTTCCTCTAACTATGGCTACACCTTC. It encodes CASSLDSSSNYGYTF.

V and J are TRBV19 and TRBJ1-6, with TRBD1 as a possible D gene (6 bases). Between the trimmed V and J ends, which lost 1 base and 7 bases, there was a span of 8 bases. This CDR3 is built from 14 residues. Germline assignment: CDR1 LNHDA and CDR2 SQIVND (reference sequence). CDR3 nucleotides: TGTGCCAGTAGTATAGGACAGGTCAATTCACCCCTCCACTTT. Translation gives CASSIGQVNSPLHF. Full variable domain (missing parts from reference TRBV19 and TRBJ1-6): DGGITQSPKYLFRKEGQNVTLSCEQNLNHDAMYWYRQDPGQGLRLIYYSQIVNDFQKGDIAEGYSVSREKKESFPLTVTSAQKNPTAFYLCASSIGQVNSPLHFGNGTRLTVT.

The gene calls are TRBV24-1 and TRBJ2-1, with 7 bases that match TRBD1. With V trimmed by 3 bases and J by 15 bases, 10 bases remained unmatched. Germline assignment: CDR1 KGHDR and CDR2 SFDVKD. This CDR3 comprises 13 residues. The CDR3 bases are TGTGCCACCAGTGATCCGGGACAGCCCACCCTGTTCTTC. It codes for CATSDPGQPTLFF.

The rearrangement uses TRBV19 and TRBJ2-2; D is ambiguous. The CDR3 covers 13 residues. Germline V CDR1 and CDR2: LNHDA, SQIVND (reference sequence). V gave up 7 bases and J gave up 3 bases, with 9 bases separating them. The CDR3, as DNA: TGTGCCAGTAATACCGGGTACACCGGGGAGCTGTTTTTT. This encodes CASNTGYTGELFF. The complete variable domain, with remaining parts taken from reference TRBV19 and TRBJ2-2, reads DGGITQSPKYLFRKEGQNVTLSCEQNLNHDAMYWYRQDPGQGLRLIYYSQIVNDFQKGDIAEGYSVSREKKESFPLTVTSAQKNPTAFYLCASNTGYTGELFFGEGSRLTVL.

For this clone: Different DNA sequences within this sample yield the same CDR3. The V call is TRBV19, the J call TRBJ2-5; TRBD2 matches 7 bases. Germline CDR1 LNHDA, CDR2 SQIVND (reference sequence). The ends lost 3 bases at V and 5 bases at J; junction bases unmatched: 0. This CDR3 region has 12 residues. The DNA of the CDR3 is TGTGCCAGTAGTATGGGGGGGGAGACCCAGTACTTC. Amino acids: CASSMGGETQYF.

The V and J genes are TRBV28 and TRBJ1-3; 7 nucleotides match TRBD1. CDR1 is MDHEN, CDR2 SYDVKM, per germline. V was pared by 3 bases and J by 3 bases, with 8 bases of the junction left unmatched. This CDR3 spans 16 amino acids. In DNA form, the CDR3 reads TGTGCCAGCAGTTTGGGGACAGCCCAAAGTGGAAACACCATATATTTT. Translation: CASSLGTAQSGNTIYF.

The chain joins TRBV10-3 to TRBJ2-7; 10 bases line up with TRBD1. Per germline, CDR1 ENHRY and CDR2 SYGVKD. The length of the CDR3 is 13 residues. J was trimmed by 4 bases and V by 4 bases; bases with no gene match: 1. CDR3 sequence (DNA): TGTGCCATCAGTGGGGACAGGGGATACGAGCAGTACTTC. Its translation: CAISGDRGYEQYF.

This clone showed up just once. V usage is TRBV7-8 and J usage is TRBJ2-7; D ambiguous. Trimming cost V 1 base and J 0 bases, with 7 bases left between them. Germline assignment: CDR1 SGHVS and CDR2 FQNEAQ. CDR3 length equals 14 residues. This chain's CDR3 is CASSLGGFSYEQYF. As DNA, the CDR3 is TGTGCCAGCAGCTTAGGCGGTTTCTCCTACGAGCAGTACTTC.